Following are 21 T cell receptor beta chains from one sample sequenced in a study of blood T cell repertoires in COVID-19. Measured with immunoSEQ multiplex PCR; TCRdb has only the in-frame clones, and not every one. Here the sample spans some 130,000 clones, over 80% being singletons. The material sequenced was peripheral blood. All receptors derive from a man between 65 and 85 years old with acute or convalescent COVID-19.

V usage is TRBV7-9 and J usage is TRBJ2-1, with D hard to call. This CDR3 comprises 14 residues. Trimming took off 3 bases at V and 9 bases at J, with 15 bases between the two ends. From germline, CDR1 is SEHNR and CDR2 FQNEAQ (reference sequence). The CDR3 reads CASSFQTVIGEQFF. CDR3 nucleotides: TGTGCCAGCAGCTTTCAGACTGTTATCGGTGAGCAGTTCTTC.

V is TRBV11-2 and J is TRBJ2-3; 12 nucleotides line up with TRBD2. V shed 1 base and J 3 bases; nucleotides not matched to a gene: 8. Germline V CDR1 and CDR2: SGHAT, FQNNGV. CDR3 length equals 18 residues. CDR3: CASSLALAGGGGTDTQYF. CDR3 coding DNA: TGTGCCAGCAGCTTAGCACTAGCGGGGGGCGGGGGGACAGATACGCAGTATTTT.

This clone appeared a single time. The rearrangement joins TRBV2 to TRBJ2-2, with 8 bases aligning to TRBD1. This CDR3 has 17 amino acids. Per the germline V gene, CDR1 is SNHLY and CDR2 is FYNNEI. Unmatched junction bases numbered 12, after V lost 5 bases and J lost 4 bases. The CDR3 sequence: CASSPQGAGFLTGELFF. The DNA for the CDR3 is TGTGCCAGCAGTCCTCAGGGGGCGGGCTTTCTCACCGGGGAGCTGTTTTTT.

This clone was counted a single time. The chain has TRBV27 and TRBJ2-7; 8 bases agree with TRBD1. Germline lookup yields CDR1 MNHEY and CDR2 SMNVEV (reference sequence). The ends lost 0 bases at V and 3 bases at J; junction bases unmatched: 7. The length of the CDR3 is 16 residues. The CDR3 here is CASSLSGSGGVYEQYF. Here the CDR3 DNA reads TGTGCCAGCAGTTTATCTGGATCAGGGGGCGTCTACGAGCAGTACTTC.

This clone was seen at least ten times. V gene TRBV2 combines with J gene TRBJ1-2, with D maybe TRBD1 (6 bases). The CDR3 has 14 amino acids. V gave up 8 bases and J gave up 8 bases, with 21 bases separating them. Per germline, CDR1 SNHLY and CDR2 FYNNEI. The CDR3 sequence is CASPAGERAWGYTF. CDR3 coding DNA: TGTGCCAGCCCCGCAGGGGAGAGGGCATGGGGCTACACCTTC.

This clone is a singleton in its sample. The chain is built from TRBV28 and TRBJ1-2; 11 nucleotides line up with TRBD1. The germline V gene encodes CDR1 MDHEN and CDR2 SYDVKM. The V gene end was trimmed by 5 bases and the J gene end by 4 bases; junction bases not matched to a gene: 6. The CDR3 consists of 15 residues. The chain's CDR3 is CASSPSGTGGYGYTF. Written as DNA, the CDR3 is TGTGCCAGCAGTCCCTCCGGGACAGGGGGCTATGGCTACACCTTC.

V and J are TRBV18 and TRBJ2-3; tentative D call: TRBD2 (5 bases). This CDR3 spans 16 amino acids. Germline CDR1 KGHSH, CDR2 LQKENI. The ends were cut back, 1 base at V and 1 base at J, with 12 bases in the middle. The CDR3 DNA is TGTGCCAGCTCACCACTACCAGTGAGGGGCACAGATACGCAGTATTTT. Protein product: CASSPLPVRGTDTQYF.

The V gene is TRBV5-1, the J gene TRBJ2-5, with 9 bases identical to TRBD2. The length of the CDR3 is 16 residues. Germline CDR1 reads SGHRS; CDR2 reads YFSETQ. The V gene end was trimmed by 1 base and the J gene end by 7 bases; junction bases not matched to a gene: 11. CDR3 region: CASSLTITSGQGTQYF. CDR3 in DNA: TGCGCCAGCAGCTTGACCATCACTAGCGGGCAGGGGACCCAGTACTTC. The full variable domain, rest sourced from reference TRBV5-1 and TRBJ2-5, is KAGVTQTPRYLIKTRGQQVTLSCSPISGHRSVSWYQQTPGQGLQFLFEYFSETQRNKGNFPGRFSGRQFSNSRSEMNVSTLELGDSALYLCASSLTITSGQGTQYFGPGTRLLVL.

The chain carries TRBV5-6 and TRBJ2-2; 7 bases line up with TRBD2. Germline loops: CDR1 SGHDT, CDR2 YYEEEE. The CDR3 runs 16 residues. V gave up 4 bases and J gave up 9 bases; unmatched junction bases: 15. In DNA, the CDR3 is TGTGCCAGCAGCCTCAGCCGGGACTATCCCCGGAGGGAGCTGTTTTTT. It specifies CASSLSRDYPRRELFF.

The count of this clone is one. CDR3 DNA: TGTGCCTGGACGCCCGGGACAGGCTTGGGGTCACCCCTCCACTTT. Translated, it gives CAWTPGTGLGSPLHF. The rearrangement joins TRBV30 to TRBJ1-6; TRBD1 agrees at 8 bases. This CDR3 has 15 amino acids. CDR1 GTSNPN and CDR2 SVGIG come from the germline V gene (reference sequence). The junction had 12 bases not matched to a gene; V was cut back by 4 bases and J by 10 bases.

V gene TRBV5-4 combines with J gene TRBJ1-2; TRBD1 matches at 7 bases. This CDR3 has 15 residues. CDR1 and CDR2 (germline): SGHNT, YYREEE (reference sequence). V shed 0 bases and J 3 bases; nucleotides not matched to a gene: 5. The CDR3 nucleotides read TGTGCCAGCAGCTTGGTGGGACAGTACCACTATGGCTACACCTTC. Protein sequence: CASSLVGQYHYGYTF.

This chain joins TRBV29-1 and TRBJ2-1; TRBD2 matches at 8 bases. The junction had 1 base not matched to a gene; V was cut back by 3 bases and J by 3 bases. Germline V lookup: CDR1 SQVTM, CDR2 ANQGSEA. This CDR3 is built from 13 residues. CDR3 amino acids: CSVDLAGYNEQFF. The CDR3 DNA is TGCAGCGTTGACCTAGCGGGCTACAATGAGCAGTTCTTC.

The V and J genes are TRBV29-1 and TRBJ2-7; 10 nucleotides align to TRBD1. The CDR3 consists of 13 residues. Trimming at V came to 2 bases and at J to 9 bases, leaving 7 bases not matched to a gene. Per the germline V gene, CDR1 is SQVTM and CDR2 is ANQGSEA. CDR3 residues: CSVEWDRGDPQYF. DNA of the CDR3: TGCAGCGTTGAATGGGACAGGGGAGATCCGCAGTACTTC.

The V and J genes are TRBV19 and TRBJ2-1; the match to TRBD1 covers 7 bases. Unmatched junction bases numbered 10, after V lost 7 bases and J lost 7 bases. The CDR3 runs to 14 residues. Germline values: CDR1 LNHDA, CDR2 SQIVND (reference sequence). In DNA form, the CDR3 reads TGTGCCAGTACCAGGGACAGCCACCCGAATGAGCAGTTCTTC. Protein sequence: CASTRDSHPNEQFF.

The chain combines TRBV6-4 with TRBJ2-1, with TRBD2 identical over 9 bases. The J segment lost 4 bases and the V segment lost 4 bases, leaving 5 bases of the junction unmatched. This CDR3 spans 15 amino acids. In germline, CDR1 is MRHNA, CDR2 SNTAGT. CDR3 region: CASSVGGGEYNEQFF. DNA of the CDR3: TGTGCCAGCAGTGTCGGCGGGGGGGAATACAATGAGCAGTTCTTC.

The chain joins TRBV24-1 to TRBJ2-1; 9 bases agree with TRBD2. Germline V CDR1 and CDR2: KGHDR, SFDVKD. CDR3 size: 16 residues. Unmatched junction bases numbered 5, after V lost 4 bases and J lost 2 bases. In DNA form, the CDR3 reads TGTGCCACCAGTGACGCCATAGCGGGGGCCTACAATGAGCAGTTCTTC. Its translation: CATSDAIAGAYNEQFF.

The V and J genes are TRBV5-5 and TRBJ1-5, with 9 bases identical to TRBD1. CDR1 and CDR2 (germline): SGHKS, YYEKEE (reference sequence). The J segment lost 4 bases and the V segment lost 4 bases, leaving 9 bases of the junction unmatched. This CDR3 is built from 16 residues. CDR3 DNA: TGTGCCAGCAGCCCATTAGGACAGGGGCTTAATCAGCCCCAGCATTTT. Translating gives CASSPLGQGLNQPQHF.

This chain joins TRBV5-1 and TRBJ2-1, with a tentative D call TRBD2 (6 bases). Germline V gene data show CDR1 as SGHRS and CDR2 as YFSETQ. Trimming removed 0 bases at V and 10 bases at J, with 11 bases between. There are 13 residues in the CDR3. The CDR3 here is CASSLGGAGEQFF. The CDR3 DNA sequence: TGCGCCAGCAGCTTGGGCGGGGCGGGGGAGCAGTTCTTC.

The chain carries TRBV2 and TRBJ1-2; 11 bases fit TRBD1. The CDR3 has 17 residues. With V trimmed by 4 bases and J by 3 bases, 10 bases remained unmatched. Germline V lookup: CDR1 SNHLY, CDR2 FYNNEI. The CDR3 nucleotides read TGTGCCAGCAGTGGCCCCCGGACAGGGGGCTCTCACTATGGCTACACCTTC. Its protein is CASSGPRTGGSHYGYTF.

The V gene is TRBV18, the J gene TRBJ2-1; D unclear. Trimming stripped 5 bases from V and 7 bases from J, with 6 bases between. The CDR3 contains 11 residues. The V gene's germline CDR1 is KGHSH and CDR2 LQKENI. CDR3: CASSVQNEQFF. CDR3 nucleotide sequence: TGTGCCAGCTCAGTTCAAAATGAGCAGTTCTTC.

This clone occurred many times. The sample carries other DNA sequences with the same CDR3. The rearrangement uses TRBV11-2 and TRBJ2-3; D call uncertain. Trimming removed 4 bases from V and 0 bases from J, with 2 bases in between. This CDR3 spans 12 amino acids. CDR1 and CDR2 (germline): SGHAT, FQNNGV. The CDR3 region is CASSSSTDTQYF. In DNA form, the CDR3 reads TGTGCCAGCAGCTCTAGCACAGATACGCAGTATTTT. Based on the CDR3 plus reference TRBV11-2 and TRBJ2-3, the full variable domain is EAGVAQSPRYKIIEKRQSVAFWCNPISGHATLYWYQQILGQGPKLLIQFQNNGVVDDSQLPKDRFSAERLKGVDSTLKIQPAKLEDSAVYLCASSSSTDTQYFGPGTRLTVL.